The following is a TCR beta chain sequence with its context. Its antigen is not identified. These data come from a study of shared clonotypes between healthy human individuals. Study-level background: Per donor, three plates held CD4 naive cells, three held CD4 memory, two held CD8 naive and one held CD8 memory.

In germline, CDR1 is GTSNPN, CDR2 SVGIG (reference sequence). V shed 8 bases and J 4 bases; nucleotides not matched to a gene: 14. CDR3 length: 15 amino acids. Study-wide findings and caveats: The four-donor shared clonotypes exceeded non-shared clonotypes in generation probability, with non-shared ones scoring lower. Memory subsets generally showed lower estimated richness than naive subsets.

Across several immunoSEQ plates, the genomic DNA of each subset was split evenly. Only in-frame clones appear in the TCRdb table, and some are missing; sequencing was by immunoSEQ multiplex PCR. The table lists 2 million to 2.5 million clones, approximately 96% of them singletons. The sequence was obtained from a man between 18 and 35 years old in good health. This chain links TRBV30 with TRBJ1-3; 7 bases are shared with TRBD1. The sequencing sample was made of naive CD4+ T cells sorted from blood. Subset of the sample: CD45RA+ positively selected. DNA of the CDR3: TGTGCCGGATCCAGACAGGGAGGTACCGGAAACACCATATATTTT. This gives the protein CAGSRQGGTGNTIYF.